Shown below are 27 T cell receptor beta chains from a single sample sequenced in a study of control samples from healthy donors and cancer patients. Sequencing was performed with immunoSEQ multiplex PCR; in TCRdb, only in-frame clones are kept and a portion is missing. The sample yields around 110,000 clones, roughly nine tenths seen once. The sequenced material came from PBMCs. The receptors were sampled from a woman between 50 and 59 years old with colorectal cancer.

The chain carries TRBV19 and TRBJ2-3; D remains ambiguous. The CDR3 loop spans 11 amino acids. Germline V gene lookup returns CDR1 LNHDA and CDR2 SQIVND (reference sequence). Trimming cost V 4 bases and J 4 bases, with 3 bases left between them. For the CDR3, the DNA is TGTGCCAGTAGTACCGCAGATACGCAGTATTTT. Amino acid sequence: CASSTADTQYF.

This clone was found a few times. V is TRBV5-1 and J is TRBJ2-2; no firm D call. This CDR3 contains 14 residues. CDR1 and CDR2 from the germline V gene are SGHRS and YFSETQ. V gave up 0 bases and J gave up 3 bases, with 6 bases separating them. The CDR3 here is CASSLALDTGELFF. As DNA, the CDR3 is TGCGCCAGCAGCTTGGCCTTGGACACCGGGGAGCTGTTTTTT.

This clone was found once. DNA of the CDR3: TGTGCCAGCAGTTTAGGGACAGGGCATCCGGGGAAGGTAGATACGCAGTATTTT. This translates into CASSLGTGHPGKVDTQYF. The chain couples TRBV28 to TRBJ2-3, with 9 bases identical to TRBD1. Germline V gives CDR1 MDHEN, CDR2 SYDVKM. J lost 5 bases, V lost 2 bases, and 14 bases had no gene match. This CDR3 is 18 amino acids long. Full variable domain (remainder filled in from reference TRBV28 and TRBJ2-3): DVKVTQSSRYLVKRTGEKVFLECVQDMDHENMFWYRQDPGLGLRLIYFSYDVKMKEKGDIPEGYSVSREKKERFSLILESASTNQTSMYLCASSLGTGHPGKVDTQYFGPGTRLTVL.

V usage is TRBV28 and J usage is TRBJ1-2; D is perhaps TRBD1 (5 bases). Germline V CDR1 and CDR2: MDHEN, SYDVKM. V was pared by 5 bases and J by 3 bases, with 16 bases between. The CDR3 spans 15 residues. The CDR3 coding sequence is TGTGCCAGCAGTCCCGCAGGAGGGGTAGACTATGGCTACACCTTC. Translation gives CASSPAGGVDYGYTF.

The rearrangement links TRBV3-1 (or the pseudogene TRBV3-2) to TRBJ2-2, with 16 bases lining up with TRBD2. V shed 0 bases and J 5 bases; nucleotides not matched to a gene: 3. Germline assignment: CDR1 LGHDT and CDR2 YNNKEL (reference sequence). This CDR3 spans 18 amino acids. The CDR3 protein is CASSQEGLAGGGTGELFF. CDR3 DNA: TGTGCCAGCAGCCAAGAGGGACTAGCGGGAGGGGGTACCGGGGAGCTGTTTTTT.

The chain recombines TRBV5-1 with TRBJ1-2; a possible D gene is TRBD1 (5 bases). Germline V CDR1 and CDR2: SGHRS, YFSETQ. The CDR3 is 16 residues long. V shed 2 bases and J shed 2 bases, with 16 bases lying between them. The chain's CDR3 is CASSFTSTAKNYGYTF. Here the CDR3 DNA reads TGCGCCAGCAGCTTTACCTCGACAGCAAAGAACTATGGCTACACCTTC.

The chain has TRBV30 and TRBJ1-2; maybe TRBD1 (6 bases). Germline V gene data show CDR1 as GTSNPN and CDR2 as SVGIG (reference sequence). V dropped 8 bases and J dropped 7 bases, with 17 bases sitting between them. CDR3 length equals 12 residues. The CDR3, as DNA: TGTGCCGGTCTTGCGGGGGCAAGTGGCTACACCTTC. It codes for CAGLAGASGYTF.

The rearrangement uses TRBV18 and TRBJ1-1, with a possible D match to TRBD1 (6 bases). Per the germline V gene, CDR1 is KGHSH and CDR2 is LQKENI. The CDR3 extends over 17 amino acids. The ends were cut back, 3 bases at V and 1 base at J, with 18 bases in the middle. The chain's CDR3 is CASSPWGRGDPNTEAFF. In nucleotides, the CDR3 is TGTGCCAGCTCACCGTGGGGGAGGGGGGACCCGAACACTGAAGCTTTCTTT.

The chain has TRBV3-1 (or the pseudogene TRBV3-2) and TRBJ2-1; D is tentatively TRBD1 or TRBD2 (5 bases each). Trimming cost V 2 bases and J 13 bases, with 12 bases left between them. This CDR3 is 12 amino acids long. Per the germline V gene, CDR1 is LGHDT and CDR2 is YNNKEL (reference sequence). The CDR3 protein is CASSQQGVGQFF. In DNA, the CDR3 is TGTGCCAGCAGCCAACAGGGAGTTGGCCAGTTCTTC.

The chain recombines TRBV28 with TRBJ1-2; D gene ambiguous. The CDR3 has 11 residues. Between the trimmed V and J ends, which lost 8 bases and 7 bases, there was a span of 11 bases. Germline CDR1 reads MDHEN; CDR2 reads SYDVKM. Here the CDR3 reads CASGSNRGYTF. In DNA form, the CDR3 reads TGTGCCAGCGGTTCGAACCGTGGCTACACCTTC.

V is TRBV6-5 and J is TRBJ2-7, with D unclear. This CDR3 region has 15 residues. CDR1 is MNHEY, CDR2 SVGAGI, per germline. V was shortened by 5 bases and J by 0 bases, with 14 bases between the two germline ends. The CDR3: CASSRNGQSSYEQYF. In DNA form, the CDR3 reads TGTGCCAGCAGTAGAAACGGCCAAAGCTCCTACGAGCAGTACTTC.

CDR3 DNA sequence: TGTGCCAGTAGCCGGGACTACACAGATACGCAGTATTTT. This sequence encodes CASSRDYTDTQYF. This chain links TRBV19 with TRBJ2-3, with 7 bases identical to TRBD2. Germline CDR1 LNHDA, CDR2 SQIVND (reference sequence). The CDR3 spans 13 residues. With 6 bases clipped from V and 2 bases from J, the junction kept 2 bases outside the gene matches.

Only one count was recorded for this clone. The genes are TRBV30 and TRBJ1-2; D remains ambiguous. Looked up from germline, CDR1 is GTSNPN and CDR2 is SVGIG (reference sequence). This CDR3 has 14 amino acids. V was trimmed by 0 bases and J by 7 bases, leaving 15 bases between them. The CDR3 reads CAWSVSPHGRGYTF. The CDR3 nucleotides read TGTGCCTGGAGTGTAAGCCCTCATGGACGTGGCTACACCTTC.

J is TRBJ1-2 and V is TRBV6-5; 7 nucleotides agree with TRBD1. V dropped 7 bases and J dropped 3; count of bases not matched to a gene: 8. Germline CDR1 is MNHEY and CDR2 is SVGAGI. The length of the CDR3 is 14 residues. This CDR3 is CASNSRQGDYGYTF. The CDR3 DNA reads TGTGCCAGCAATTCCCGACAGGGAGACTATGGCTACACCTTC.

J is TRBJ1-2 and V is TRBV10-3; possibly TRBD1 for D (5 bases). V was cut by 3 bases and J by 4 bases, with 9 bases left in between. The CDR3 has 13 residues. The germline V gene has CDR1 ENHRY and CDR2 SYGVKD. Here the CDR3 DNA reads TGTGCCATCAGTGACGTACAGGTCTATGGCTACACCTTC. This sequence encodes CAISDVQVYGYTF.

The chain is built from TRBV11-2 and TRBJ2-1; 10 bases map to TRBD2. The CDR3 is made up of 14 amino acids. The trim removed 5 bases at V and 6 bases at J, leaving 4 bases unmatched. Germline-derived CDR1 and CDR2 are SGHAT and FQNNGV. The CDR3 spells CASSASGGTNEQFF. The CDR3 coding sequence is TGTGCCAGCAGCGCTAGCGGGGGTACCAATGAGCAGTTCTTC. The variable domain in full, with the rest retrieved from reference TRBV11-2 and TRBJ2-1, is EAGVAQSPRYKIIEKRQSVAFWCNPISGHATLYWYQQILGQGPKLLIQFQNNGVVDDSQLPKDRFSAERLKGVDSTLKIQPAKLEDSAVYLCASSASGGTNEQFFGPGTRLTVL.

The chain uses TRBV7-9 and TRBJ1-4; D is unclear. Germline V gene sequence: CDR1 SEHNR, CDR2 FQNEAQ (reference sequence). V lost 5 bases to trimming and J lost 5 bases, with 12 bases between them. This CDR3 comprises 14 residues. The CDR3 reads CASSTAGINEKLFF. The CDR3 nucleotides are TGTGCCAGCAGCACAGCAGGAATAAATGAAAAACTGTTTTTT.

The gene calls are TRBV10-3 and TRBJ1-2; D gene ambiguous. CDR3 size: 14 residues. V was shortened by 3 bases and J by 5 bases, with 13 bases between the two germline ends. CDR1 ENHRY and CDR2 SYGVKD come from the germline V gene. The CDR3 loop reads CAISELGAGYGYTF. CDR3 bases: TGTGCCATCAGTGAATTGGGCGCGGGATATGGCTACACCTTC.

This clone was seen a single time. DNA of the CDR3: TGTGCCAGTAGTATCGGTGACTACAATTCACCCCTCCACTTT. This translates into CASSIGDYNSPLHF. The rearrangement links TRBV19 to TRBJ1-6; D remains unclear. Germline CDR1 is LNHDA and CDR2 is SQIVND (reference sequence). This CDR3 is built from 14 residues. The V gene lost 3 bases and the J gene lost 7 bases, with 10 bases spanning the gap.

V gene TRBV10-1 combines with J gene TRBJ2-7, with D uncertain. Per the germline V gene, CDR1 is WNHNN and CDR2 is SYGVQD (reference sequence). This CDR3 is 10 amino acids long. For the CDR3, the DNA is TGCGGGATTCTACGGTACGAGCAGTACTTC. It codes for CGILRYEQYF.

The chain recombines TRBV7-3 with TRBJ2-6, with 8 bases matching TRBD2. V was pared by 5 bases and J by 12 bases, with 12 bases of the junction left unmatched. Germline loops: CDR1 SGHTA, CDR2 FQGTGA. This CDR3 spans 15 amino acids. For the CDR3, the DNA is TGTGCCAGCAGCCCAAACTCACAGGGACTAGGCGTCCTGACTTTC. Its protein product is CASSPNSQGLGVLTF.

The sample holds one count of this clone. This rearrangement joins TRBV2 to TRBJ2-7; TRBD1 is a possible D gene (5 bases). The length of the CDR3 is 13 residues. The germline CDR1 and CDR2 sequences are SNHLY and FYNNEI. V was cut by 1 base and J by 6 bases, with 10 bases left in between. The chain's CDR3 is CASSEVREGEQYF. The CDR3 bases are TGTGCCAGCAGTGAAGTCAGGGAAGGCGAGCAGTACTTC. Drawing the rest from reference TRBV2 and TRBJ2-7, the complete variable domain is EPEVTQTPSHQVTQMGQEVILRCVPISNHLYFYWYRQILGQKVEFLVSFYNNEISEKSEIFDDQFSVERPDGSNFTLKIRSTKLEDSAMYFCASSEVREGEQYFGPGTRLTVT.

A single count supports this clone. The chain couples TRBV11-3 to TRBJ2-5, with 7 bases identical to TRBD2. The CDR3 has 17 residues. Trimming took 3 bases from V and 0 from J; bases not matched to a gene: 10. Looked up from germline, CDR1 is SGHNT and CDR2 is YENEEA. The CDR3 nucleotides read TGTGCCAGCAGCTTGGGACTACCGAACTCGTACCAAGAGACCCAGTACTTC. Translated: CASSLGLPNSYQETQYF. Looking up the rest from reference TRBV11-3 and TRBJ2-5 gives the full variable domain: EAGVVQSPRYKIIEKKQPVAFWCNPISGHNTLYWYLQNLGQGPELLIRYENEEAVDDSQLPKDRFSAERLKGVDSTLKIQPAELGDSAVYLCASSLGLPNSYQETQYFGPGTRLLVL.

The gene calls are TRBV15 and TRBJ1-2; unclear D gene. CDR3 length: 13 amino acids. Trimming stripped 0 bases from V and 8 bases from J, with 10 bases between. Germline CDR1 reads LNHNV; CDR2 reads YYDKDF (reference sequence). CDR3: CATSRDPGDGYTF. CDR3 bases: TGTGCCACCAGCAGAGATCCAGGTGACGGCTACACCTTC.

The V call is TRBV18, the J call TRBJ2-1; TRBD1 agrees at 8 bases. J gave up 7 bases and V 2 bases, and 13 bases lay outside the gene matches. Per germline, CDR1 KGHSH and CDR2 LQKENI. This CDR3 spans 17 amino acids. The CDR3 sequence is CASSPYQGAMATNEQFF. The CDR3 DNA reads as TGTGCCAGCTCACCATATCAGGGGGCCATGGCCACGAATGAGCAGTTCTTC.

The table lists this clone with a count of one. The genes are TRBV10-3 and TRBJ1-3; D uncertain. The CDR3 totals 13 residues. Trimming removed 3 bases from V and 2 bases from J, with 5 bases in between. Germline CDR1 and CDR2: ENHRY and SYGVKD. The CDR3 loop reads CAISETPGNTIYF. CDR3 in DNA: TGTGCCATCAGTGAAACCCCTGGAAACACCATATATTTT.

The rearrangement joins TRBV5-6 to TRBJ2-1, with D perhaps assigned TRBD1 or TRBD2 (5 bases each). CDR3 length: 15 residues. V lost 2 bases and J lost 9, with 18 bases in between. CDR1 is SGHDT and CDR2 is YYEEEE in the germline V gene. The CDR3 DNA reads as TGTGCCAGCAGCTTACCGGGACCGATTCTCGGTGAGCAGTTCTTC. Translated, it gives CASSLPGPILGEQFF.